This T cell receptor beta chain derives from a study of graft-versus-host responses after intestinal transplantation. Sequencing was performed with immunoSEQ multiplex PCR; in TCRdb, only in-frame clones are kept and a portion is missing. Among 35,000 to 50,000 clones listed, about 95% were seen once. Worth noting for this clone: Its specificity is unknown.

CDR1 is SGHAT, CDR2 FQNNGV, per germline. The germline V and J ends were trimmed by 5 bases and 3 bases, with 7 bases remaining between them. The CDR3 has 12 amino acids. This sequence joins TRBV11-2 and TRBJ1-1; D ambiguous. The source is a human donor who was the organ donor for an intestinal transplant. This specimen was unstimulated CD8+ T cells sorted from spleen or lymph node cells, taken before transplant. The CDR3 DNA follows: TGTGCCAGCAGCCCTTCCCACACTGAAGCTTTCTTT. Amino acid sequence: CASSPSHTEAFF. Combining the CDR3 with reference TRBV11-2 and TRBJ1-1 gives the whole variable domain EAGVAQSPRYKIIEKRQSVAFWCNPISGHATLYWYQQILGQGPKLLIQFQNNGVVDDSQLPKDRFSAERLKGVDSTLKIQPAKLEDSAVYLCASSPSHTEAFFGQGTRLTVV.